A selection of T cell receptor beta chains follows, all from one sample in a study of Ad26.COV2.S vaccination and SARS-CoV-2 variants. The method was immunoSEQ multiplex PCR; TCRdb's version includes in-frame clones alone and lacks a portion of them. The data hold fewer than 800,000 clones, with around 89% observed a single time. The specimen comprised peripheral blood, sampled in a trial of Ad26.COV2.S vaccine versus placebo. The receptors come from a person between 18 and 60 years old who received the Ad26.COV2.S COVID-19 vaccine or a placebo. CDR3s include the opening cysteine and the closing phenylalanine or tryptophan. D genes are given only for firm matches. Some rows have no size entry. The others give once, few or many, or a class for an expanded clone.

size: few
J: TRBJ2-7
D: NA
V: TRBV6-6
DNA: TGTGCCAGCAGTTACTCGATATTCAGGGACTCCTACGAGCAGTACTTC
CDR3: CASSYSIFRDSYEQYF

size: few
J: TRBJ2-7
D: TRBD1
V: TRBV5-4
DNA: TGTGCCAGCAGCCACTCACAGGGGGCCTACGAGCAGTACTTC
CDR3: CASSHSQGAYEQYF

size: NA
J: TRBJ1-1
D: TRBD1
V: TRBV9
DNA: TGTGCCAGCAGCCGGGACAGGGTATACACTGAAGCTTTCTTT
CDR3: CASSRDRVYTEAFF

size: NA
J: TRBJ2-2
D: TRBD2
V: TRBV19
DNA: TGTGCCAGTAGAAGAAAGATAGCGGGAGTAATCGGGGAGCTGTTTTTT
CDR3: CASRRKIAGVIGELFF

size: few
J: TRBJ2-2
D: NA
V: TRBV7-9
DNA: TGTGCCAGCAGCCCCGGACAGAACACCGGGGAGCTGTTTTTT
CDR3: CASSPGQNTGELFF

size: NA
J: TRBJ2-1
D: NA
V: TRBV7-8
DNA: TGTGCCAGCAGCTTAGTCGGCCCCCTGGGCAATGAGCAGTTCTTC
CDR3: CASSLVGPLGNEQFF

size: NA
J: TRBJ2-5
D: NA
V: TRBV24-1
DNA: TGTGCCACCAGTGATTTGAAGGGATTCGGCCGAGAGACCCAGTACTTC
CDR3: CATSDLKGFGRETQYF

size: NA
J: TRBJ2-1
D: TRBD1
V: TRBV19
DNA: TGTGCCAGTAGTGTACAGGGGTCTAGCTGGAATGAGCAGTTCTTC
CDR3: CASSVQGSSWNEQFF

size: NA
J: TRBJ1-2
D: TRBD1
V: TRBV6-6
DNA: TGTGCCAGCAGTCGTCGGGACAGGGAGGGGTATGGCTACACCTTC
CDR3: CASSRRDREGYGYTF

size: NA
J: TRBJ2-7
D: NA
V: TRBV6-5
DNA: TGTGCCAGCAGTCGCTCCACAGCCAGCTCCTACGAGCAGTACTTC
CDR3: CASSRSTASSYEQYF

size: NA
J: TRBJ1-3
D: NA
V: TRBV7-6
DNA: TGTGCCAGCAGCCAGAGCGGGCGTGGAGGAAACACCATATATTTT
CDR3: CASSQSGRGGNTIYF